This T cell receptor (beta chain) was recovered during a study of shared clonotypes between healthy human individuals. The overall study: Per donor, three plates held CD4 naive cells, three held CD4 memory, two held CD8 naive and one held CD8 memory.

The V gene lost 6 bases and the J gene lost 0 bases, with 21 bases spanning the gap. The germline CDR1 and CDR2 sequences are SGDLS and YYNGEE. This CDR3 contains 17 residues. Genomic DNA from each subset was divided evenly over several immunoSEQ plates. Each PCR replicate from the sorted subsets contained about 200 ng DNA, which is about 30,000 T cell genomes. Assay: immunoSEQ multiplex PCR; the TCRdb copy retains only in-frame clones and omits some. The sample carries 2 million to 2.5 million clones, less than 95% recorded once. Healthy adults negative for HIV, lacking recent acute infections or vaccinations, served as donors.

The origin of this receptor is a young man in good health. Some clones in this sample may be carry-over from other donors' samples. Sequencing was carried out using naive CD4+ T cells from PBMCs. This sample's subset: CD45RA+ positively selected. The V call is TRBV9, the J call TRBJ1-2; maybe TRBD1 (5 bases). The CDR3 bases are TGTGCCAGCACCCGGGGGAGCATCTCCAGCCCTAACTATGGCTACACCTTC. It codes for CASTRGSISSPNYGYTF.